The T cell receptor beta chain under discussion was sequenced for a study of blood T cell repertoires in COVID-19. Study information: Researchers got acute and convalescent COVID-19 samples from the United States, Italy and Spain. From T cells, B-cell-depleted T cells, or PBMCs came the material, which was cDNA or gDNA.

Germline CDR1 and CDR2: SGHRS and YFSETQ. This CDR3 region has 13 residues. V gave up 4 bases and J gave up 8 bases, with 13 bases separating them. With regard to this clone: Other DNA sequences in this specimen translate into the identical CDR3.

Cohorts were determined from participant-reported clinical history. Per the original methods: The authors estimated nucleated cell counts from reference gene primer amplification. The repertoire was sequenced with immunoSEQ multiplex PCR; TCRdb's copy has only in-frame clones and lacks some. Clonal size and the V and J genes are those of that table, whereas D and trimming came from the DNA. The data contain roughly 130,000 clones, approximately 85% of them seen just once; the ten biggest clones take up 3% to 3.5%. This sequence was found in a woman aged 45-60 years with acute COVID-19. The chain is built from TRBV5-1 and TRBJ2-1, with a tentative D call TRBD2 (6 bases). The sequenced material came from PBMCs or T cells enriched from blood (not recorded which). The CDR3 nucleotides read TGCGCCAGCAGCCGTCTAGCGAGCGATGAGCAGTTCTTC. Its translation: CASSRLASDEQFF.